Listed below are T cell receptor beta chains from one sample, sequenced in a study of T cell responses to AZD1222 COVID-19 vaccine. Method: immunoSEQ multiplex PCR; TCRdb's copy keeps in-frame clones and lacks some. Of 70,000 to 95,000 clones listed, 80% to 95% are singletons. This sample comprised peripheral blood, obtained 28 days after the second AZD1222 dose. Receptors were obtained from an adult who received the AZD1222 COVID-19 vaccine. Both conserved end residues are part of each CDR3. The D gene is left open where the match is weak. Part of the rows lack a size; the others show once, few, many or a class for expanded clones.

J,V,D,size,DNA,CDR3
TRBJ1-2,TRBV19,TRBD1,-,TGTGCCACCCGGGGACAGCGATTCTATGGCTACACCTTC,CATRGQRFYGYTF
TRBJ2-3,TRBV18,TRBD2,-,TGTGCCAGCTCACGGACTAGCGGGAGGGAAGATACGCAGTATTTT,CASSRTSGREDTQYF
TRBJ2-7,TRBV2,-,-,TGTGCCAGCGGGACTGTCTACGAGCAGTACTTC,CASGTVYEQYF
TRBJ2-7,TRBV2,-,-,TGTGCCAGCAGTGAAGCGCTTCGGAGGGTTGGGGAGCAGTACTTC,CASSEALRRVGEQYF
TRBJ2-1,TRBV3-1/TRBV3-2,-,-,TGTGCCAGCAGCCAAGAGGCCGGGACTCTCACTGAGCAGTTCTTC,CASSQEAGTLTEQFF
TRBJ1-6,TRBV18,TRBD1,-,TGTGCCAGCTCACCTACAGGGGGGAATTCACCCCTCCACTTT,CASSPTGGNSPLHF
TRBJ2-6,TRBV7-2,-,-,TGTGCCAGCAGCCCCCGGACAGATTCTGGGGCCAACGTCCTGACTTTC,CASSPRTDSGANVLTF
TRBJ2-2,TRBV6-5,-,once,TGTGCCAGCCGAGAGAACACCGGGGAGCTGTTTTTT,CASRENTGELFF
TRBJ2-7,TRBV3-1/TRBV3-2,-,-,TGTGCCAGCAGCCGACGGGCAGGGGGGGCCGAGCAGTACTTC,CASSRRAGGAEQYF
TRBJ1-6,TRBV9,TRBD1,-,TGTGCCAGCAGCGTAGGGTCACAGGGGTCCTTTTCACCCCTCCACTTT,CASSVGSQGSFSPLHF
TRBJ1-1,TRBV21-1,-,-,TGTGCCAGCACCCGGGAGGAAGACACTGAAGCTTTCTTT,CASTREEDTEAFF
TRBJ1-1,TRBV9,-,-,TGTGCCAGCAGCGTAGGGGTCCCAGGGTACACTGAAGCTTTCTTT,CASSVGVPGYTEAFF
TRBJ2-1,TRBV4-1,-,-,TGCGCCAGCAGCCAAGAAGCCGTATGGGGGAGACCTTACAATGAGCAGTTCTTC,CASSQEAVWGRPYNEQFF
TRBJ1-3,TRBV27,-,-,TGTGCCAGCAGTTTTGAGGGTCTGAGCTCTGGAAACACCATATATTTT,CASSFEGLSSGNTIYF
TRBJ1-1,TRBV27,-,-,TGTGCCAGCAGTTTATCGTGGGCTTCGAACACTGAAGCTTTCTTT,CASSLSWASNTEAFF
TRBJ2-7,TRBV20-1,-,once,TGCAGTGCTAGTACATTAGTTGGGGAGGCTAAGTACTTC,CSASTLVGEAKYF
TRBJ2-3,TRBV11-2,TRBD2,-,TGTGCCAGCAGCCCCATAGCGGGAAGGGGGGGTACGCAGTATTTT,CASSPIAGRGGTQYF
TRBJ2-2,TRBV9,TRBD1,-,TGTGCCAGCAGCGTAGTAGAGACAGGGTACACCGGGGAGCTGTTTTTT,CASSVVETGYTGELFF
TRBJ2-3,TRBV5-4,TRBD2,-,TGTGCCAGCAGCTTGGATCGGAGCGGGAGAGATACGCAGTATTTT,CASSLDRSGRDTQYF
TRBJ1-1,TRBV6-5,-,-,TGTGCCAGCAGTTACCATCTAAACACTGAAGCTTTCTTT,CASSYHLNTEAFF
TRBJ1-1,TRBV3-1/TRBV3-2,-,-,TGTGCCAGCAGCCTAATCGGGGCGAACACTGAAGCTTTCTTT,CASSLIGANTEAFF
TRBJ2-3,TRBV7-6,TRBD2,-,TGTGCCAGCAGCGGACTAGCGGGAGGAGTCGATACGCAGTATTTT,CASSGLAGGVDTQYF
TRBJ1-2,TRBV9,-,once,TGTGCCAGCAGCTCCCGGGAGGGGCTCTATGGCTACACCTTC,CASSSREGLYGYTF
TRBJ2-1,TRBV7-9,-,-,TGTGCCAGCAGCCCGGATCTCATGCAGTTCTTC,CASSPDLMQFF
TRBJ1-2,TRBV19,TRBD1,-,TGTGCCAGTAGTATGGAGAAGGGGGCGTGGGGCTACACCTTC,CASSMEKGAWGYTF
TRBJ2-1,TRBV29-1,TRBD1,once,TGCAGCGTTCAAACCTCTATACAGGGGAGTGAGCAGTTCTTC,CSVQTSIQGSEQFF
TRBJ2-3,TRBV4-1,TRBD2,once,TGCGCCAGCAGCCAAGTGGCCAGCGGGAGTACCACAGATACGCAGTATTTT,CASSQVASGSTTDTQYF
TRBJ2-1,TRBV7-9,TRBD2,-,TGTGCCAGCAGCCCTTTTACTAGCGGGAGTCTTGAGCAGTTCTTC,CASSPFTSGSLEQFF
TRBJ2-3,TRBV19,TRBD1,-,TGTGCCAGTAGTCTCGAAGGGGACAGGGTCTCGGGAGATACGCAGTATTTT,CASSLEGDRVSGDTQYF
TRBJ2-2,TRBV20-1,TRBD2,-,TGCAGTGCTAGTCCTAGCGGGAGGGGGACCGGGGAGCTGTTTTTT,CSASPSGRGTGELFF
TRBJ2-7,TRBV10-2,TRBD1,-,TGCGCCAGCAACCCGGGACAGGGCTACGAGCAGTACTTC,CASNPGQGYEQYF
TRBJ2-7,TRBV6-5,-,-,TGTGCCACCCAGGGGGGAGCGGGGCCCTACGAGCAGTACTTC,CATQGGAGPYEQYF
TRBJ1-1,TRBV3-1/TRBV3-2,-,-,TGTGCCAGCAGCCAAGTCGAGGGGCACACTGAAGCTTTCTTT,CASSQVEGHTEAFF
TRBJ1-4,TRBV18,-,-,TGTGCCAGCTCACCATCTTGGCTTAATGAAAAACTGTTTTTT,CASSPSWLNEKLFF
TRBJ2-2,TRBV27,-,once,TGTGCCAGCAGTTCCATACCCACCGGGGAGCTGTTTTTT,CASSSIPTGELFF
TRBJ2-7,TRBV5-1,-,once,TGCGCCAGCAGCGTGGACCCGAGCTCCTACGAGCAGTACTTC,CASSVDPSSYEQYF
TRBJ2-3,TRBV6-5,TRBD2,few,TGTGCCAGCGCGGGAGATGGCACAGATACGCAGTATTTT,CASAGDGTDTQYF